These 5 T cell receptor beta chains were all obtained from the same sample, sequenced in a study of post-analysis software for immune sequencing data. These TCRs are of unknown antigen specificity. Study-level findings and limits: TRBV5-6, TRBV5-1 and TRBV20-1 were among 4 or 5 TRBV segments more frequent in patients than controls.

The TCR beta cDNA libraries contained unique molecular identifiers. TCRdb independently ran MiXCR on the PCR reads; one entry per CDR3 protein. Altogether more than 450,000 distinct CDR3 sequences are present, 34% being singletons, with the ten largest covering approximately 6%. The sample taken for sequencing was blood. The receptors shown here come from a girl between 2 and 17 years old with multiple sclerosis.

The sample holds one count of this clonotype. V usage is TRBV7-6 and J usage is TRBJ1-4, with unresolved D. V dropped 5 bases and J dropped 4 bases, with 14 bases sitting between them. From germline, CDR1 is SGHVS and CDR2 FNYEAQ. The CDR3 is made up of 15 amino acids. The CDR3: CASSAPGSFNEKLFF. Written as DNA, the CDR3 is TGTGCCAGCAGCGCCCCCGGGTCTTTTAATGAAAAACTGTTTTTT.

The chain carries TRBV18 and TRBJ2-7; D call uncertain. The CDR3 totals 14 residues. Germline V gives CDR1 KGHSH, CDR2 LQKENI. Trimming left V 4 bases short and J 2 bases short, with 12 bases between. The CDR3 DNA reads TGTGCCAGCTCACTGAACCCTGTCCCCTACGAGCAGTACTTC. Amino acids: CASSLNPVPYEQYF.

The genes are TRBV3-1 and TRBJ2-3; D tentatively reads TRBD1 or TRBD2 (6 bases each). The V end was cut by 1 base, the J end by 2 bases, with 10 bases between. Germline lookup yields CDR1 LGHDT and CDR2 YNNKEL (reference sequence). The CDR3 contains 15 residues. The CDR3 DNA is TGTGCCAGCAGCCAAGGGAGGGGGACCACAGATACGCAGTATTTT. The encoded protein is CASSQGRGTTDTQYF.

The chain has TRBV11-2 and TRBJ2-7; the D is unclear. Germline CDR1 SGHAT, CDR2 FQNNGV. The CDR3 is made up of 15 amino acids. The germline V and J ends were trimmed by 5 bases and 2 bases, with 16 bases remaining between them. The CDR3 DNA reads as TGTGCCAGCAGCCGTCTTGGCCAGAGACCCTACGAGCAGTACTTC. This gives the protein CASSRLGQRPYEQYF.

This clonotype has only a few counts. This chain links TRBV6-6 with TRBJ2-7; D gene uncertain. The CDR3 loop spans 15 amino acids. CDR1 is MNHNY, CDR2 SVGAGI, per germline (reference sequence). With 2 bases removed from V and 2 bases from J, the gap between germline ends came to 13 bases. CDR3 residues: CASSYAATFTYEQYF. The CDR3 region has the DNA TGTGCCAGCAGTTACGCGGCAACCTTTACCTACGAGCAGTACTTC.